This TCR beta chain stems from a study of OX40 agonist ivuxolimab in advanced cancers. Assay: immunoSEQ multiplex PCR; the TCRdb copy retains only in-frame clones and omits some. The table shows about 52,000 clones, with about 88% occurring only once. The CDR3 runs to 18 residues. The trim removed 3 bases at V and 0 bases at J, leaving 9 bases unmatched. From germline, CDR1 is MNHEY and CDR2 SMNVEV (reference sequence). This sequence originates from an adult with an advanced solid tumor such as melanoma, head and neck, liver or kidney cancer. The specimen comprised CD4+ or CD8+ T cells sorted from blood, sampled in a trial of the OX40 agonist ivuxolimab. The J gene is TRBJ1-1, the V gene TRBV27, with 11 bases identical to TRBD1. DNA of the CDR3: TGTGCCAGCAGTTTGGCCGGGACAGGGGGGAAGCTGAACACTGAAGCTTTCTTT. Translation gives CASSLAGTGGKLNTEAFF.